This record covers a single T cell receptor beta chain. This sample was taken from a study of blood T cell repertoires in COVID-19. Sequencing was performed with immunoSEQ multiplex PCR; in TCRdb, only in-frame clones are kept and a portion is missing. The sample contains about 180,000 clones, 83% of which appear only once. This CDR3 contains 13 residues. Trimming removed 6 bases at V and 8 bases at J, with 16 bases between. Germline V gene data show CDR1 as SNHLY and CDR2 as FYNNEI. The TCR was taken from a woman in her seventies with COVID-19, enrolled during active disease. Sample: peripheral blood. The chain couples TRBV2 to TRBJ1-1; D remains ambiguous. CDR3 protein: CASRTGGVTEAFF. CDR3 nucleotide sequence: TGTGCCAGCAGGACGGGCGGGGTGACCGAAGCTTTCTTT.